This TCR beta chain was sequenced for a study of T cells in Graves' hyperthyroidism and ophthalmopathy. Amplification yielded TCR beta CDR3 regions, with RNA transcripts as the source. The HTBI set primed first-round TCR CDR3 RT-PCR. From the multiplex PCR reads, TCRdb called clonotypes with MiXCR, one entry per CDR3 protein. Among about 250,000 distinct CDR3 sequences listed, approximately 20% were seen once. The study, taken as a whole, reports: In blood, most of the thyroid clonotypes expanded above 0.001 were also present.

CDR1 SGHTA and CDR2 FQGTGA come from the germline V gene. V shed 8 bases and J 7 bases; nucleotides not matched to a gene: 4. This CDR3 contains 12 residues. Active moderate-to-severe ophthalmopathy, Clinical Activity Score at least 3, NOSPECS at least 4, under 3 months' duration. Together with thyroid ultrasound, orbital computed tomography, serum thyroxine and TRAb, clinical symptoms were used for diagnoses. Many counts were recorded for this clonotype. Antigen unknown. The chain recombines TRBV7-3 with TRBJ2-1; 8 bases line up with TRBD2. The receptor was derived from a man aged 25-45 years with Graves' ophthalmopathy. Sequences were obtained from blood. The CDR3, as DNA: TGTGCCAGCTCGGGGGGGGGGAATGAGCAGTTCTTC. Amino acids: CASSGGGNEQFF.